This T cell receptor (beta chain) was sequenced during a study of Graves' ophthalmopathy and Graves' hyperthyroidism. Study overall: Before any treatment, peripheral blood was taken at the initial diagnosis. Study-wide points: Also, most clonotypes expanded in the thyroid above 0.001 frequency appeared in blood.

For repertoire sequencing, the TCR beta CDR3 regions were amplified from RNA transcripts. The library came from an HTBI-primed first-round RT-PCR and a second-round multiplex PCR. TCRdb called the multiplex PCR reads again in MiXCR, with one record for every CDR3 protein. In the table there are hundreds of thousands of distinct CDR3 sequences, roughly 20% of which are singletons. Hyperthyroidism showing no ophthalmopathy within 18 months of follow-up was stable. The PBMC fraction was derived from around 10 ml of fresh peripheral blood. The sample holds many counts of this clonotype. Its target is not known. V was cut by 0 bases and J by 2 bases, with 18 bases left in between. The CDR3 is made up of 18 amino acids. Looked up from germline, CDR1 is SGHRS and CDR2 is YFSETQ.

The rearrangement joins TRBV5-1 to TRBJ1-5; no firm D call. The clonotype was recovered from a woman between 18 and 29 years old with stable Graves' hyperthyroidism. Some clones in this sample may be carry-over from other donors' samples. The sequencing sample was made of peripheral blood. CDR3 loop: CASSLALRVRVGNQPQHF. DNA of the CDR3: TGCGCCAGCAGCTTGGCCCTTCGGGTCCGGGTTGGCAATCAGCCCCAGCATTTT.